One sample yielded the 7 T cell receptor beta chains listed below, sequenced in a study of shared clonotypes between healthy human individuals. Clones were sequenced by immunoSEQ multiplex PCR, and TCRdb holds only the in-frame ones, with some missing. This repertoire shows fewer than 2.5 million clones, 93% found once; its top ten account for roughly 0.39%. Source material: naive CD4+ T cells from PBMCs. This sample's subset: CD45RA+ positively selected. The receptors originated from a man aged 18 to 30 in good health. Some clones in this sample may be carry-over from other donors' samples.

V is TRBV4-1 and J is TRBJ2-7, with 12 positions matching TRBD2. V dropped 0 bases and J dropped 2; count of bases not matched to a gene: 11. The germline V gene encodes CDR1 MGHRA and CDR2 YSYEKL. CDR3 length equals 19 residues. The CDR3 here is CASSQELVVLAGGPYEQYF. The CDR3 nucleotides read TGCGCCAGCAGCCAAGAATTGGTGGTCCTAGCGGGAGGGCCCTACGAGCAGTACTTC.

This clone was seen once. The V call is TRBV7-8, the J call TRBJ1-5; D gene ambiguous. Looked up from germline, CDR1 is SGHVS and CDR2 is FQNEAQ. Deletions cut 2 bases from V and 6 bases from J, with 8 bases between. The CDR3 length is 13 residues. The CDR3 is CASSLKCCQPQHF. CDR3 DNA: TGTGCCAGCAGCTTAAAGTGTTGTCAGCCCCAGCATTTT.

The gene calls are TRBV7-9 and TRBJ2-7; TRBD1 matches 7 bases. Trimming removed 0 bases from V and 4 bases from J; junction bases left unmatched: 3. The CDR3 is 14 residues long. Germline V gene data show CDR1 as SEHNR and CDR2 as FQNEAQ (reference sequence). The DNA of the CDR3 is TGTGCCAGCAGCTTAGCAGGGACAGATTACGAGCAGTACTTC. Encoded protein: CASSLAGTDYEQYF. Full variable domain (missing parts from reference TRBV7-9 and TRBJ2-7): DTGVSQNPRHKITKRGQNVTFRCDPISEHNRLYWYRQTLGQGPEFLTYFQNEAQLEKSRLLSDRFSAERPKGSFSTLEIQRTEQGDSAMYLCASSLAGTDYEQYFGPGTRLTVT.

The rearrangement joins TRBV18 to TRBJ1-3; no firm D call. Germline-derived CDR1 and CDR2 are KGHSH and LQKENI. The CDR3 consists of 14 residues. With 2 bases removed from V and 9 bases from J, the gap between germline ends came to 14 bases. CDR3 region: CASSPSPPAGTIYF. DNA for the CDR3: TGTGCCAGCTCACCATCTCCCCCTGCAGGCACCATATATTTT.

The chain recombines TRBV9 with TRBJ2-3; the D is unclear. The CDR3 runs to 16 residues. Trimming took 0 bases from V and 4 from J, leaving 15 bases between them. Germline-derived CDR1 and CDR2 are SGDLS and YYNGEE. DNA for the CDR3: TGTGCCAGCAGCGTAGATCCGACCGGGTTGGCAGATACGCAGTATTTT. Amino acids: CASSVDPTGLADTQYF.

In this sample, this clone turned up a few times. The V and J genes are TRBV10-3 and TRBJ2-1, with a tentative D call TRBD1 (5 bases). V lost 4 bases, J lost 7 bases, and 11 bases lay in between. The CDR3 totals 13 residues. Germline V gives CDR1 ENHRY, CDR2 SYGVKD. The CDR3: CAISGREGNEQFF. The CDR3 coding sequence is TGTGCCATCAGTGGCAGGGAAGGGAATGAGCAGTTCTTC.

The rearrangement uses TRBV28 and TRBJ2-5; possible D gene TRBD1, 6 bases. V was cut by 3 bases and J by 5 bases, with 10 bases left in between. The germline CDR1 and CDR2 sequences are MDHEN and SYDVKM. The CDR3 contains 13 residues. The CDR3 DNA follows: TGTGCCAGCAGTTTGCAGGGGCCGGAGACCCAGTACTTC. This gives the protein CASSLQGPETQYF.